One and the same sample provided the 30 T cell receptor beta chains below, sequenced in a study of blood T cells in healthy people across ages. The use of a sample-barcoded 5' primer and a J-beta primer mix characterized a second PCR of 7 to 11 cycles. TCRdb re-called the 5' RACE reads through MiXCR, storing one row per CDR3 protein. Of about 720,000 distinct CDR3 sequences listed, 25% were seen once; the top ten hold 3% to 4%. Another study also made use of these data, one on T cells of mothers and their children.

The sample taken for sequencing was blood. Source of these receptors: a boy aged 5-17 years in good health.

This clonotype turned up a few times. The chain uses TRBV15 and TRBJ2-1, with a possible D match to TRBD2 (5 bases). V dropped 3 bases and J dropped 10 bases, with 22 bases sitting between them. The CDR3 loop spans 16 amino acids. Germline V gene sequence: CDR1 LNHNV, CDR2 YYDKDF (reference sequence). The CDR3 DNA sequence: TGTGCCACCAGCAGTGATAGGGCGGGCCTGGTGGTCGAGCAGTTCTTC. Its protein is CATSSDRAGLVVEQFF.

The V and J genes are TRBV25-1 and TRBJ1-6; TRBD1 is a possible D gene (6 bases). This CDR3 is 15 amino acids long. V was cut by 1 base and J by 10 bases, with 14 bases left in between. Germline values: CDR1 MGHDK, CDR2 SYGVNS. CDR3 nucleotides: TGTGCCAGCAGTGAATCTACCCCGGGGGGCTCACCCCTCCACTTT. This gives the protein CASSESTPGGSPLHF.

The chain is built from TRBV7-2 and TRBJ2-1; a possible D gene is TRBD2 (6 bases). Trimming cost V 3 bases and J 8 bases, with 14 bases left between them. The CDR3 totals 14 residues. CDR1 is SGHTA and CDR2 is FQGNSA in the germline V gene. CDR3: CASSFELAVDEQFF. In DNA, the CDR3 is TGTGCCAGCAGCTTCGAACTAGCTGTCGATGAGCAGTTCTTC.

The chain is built from TRBV23-1 and TRBJ1-2; a weak D match, TRBD1 (5 bases). TRBV23-1 is classed as an ORF, of uncertain function. This CDR3 is built from 14 residues. V lost 0 bases and J 3 bases, leaving 8 bases between the germline ends. The CDR3 DNA reads TGCGCCAGCAGTCAATCGGGCAGGGACTATGGCTACACCTTC. Translating it yields CASSQSGRDYGYTF.

The chain combines TRBV30 with TRBJ2-7, with D perhaps matching TRBD1 (6 bases). V was pared by 1 base and J by 7 bases, with 14 bases between. The CDR3 contains 13 residues. The germline gives CDR1 GTSNPN, CDR2 SVGIG (reference sequence). The CDR3 here is CAWSGLTGEEQYF. The CDR3, as DNA: TGTGCCTGGAGTGGGTTGACAGGTGAAGAGCAGTACTTC.

The chain carries TRBV28 and TRBJ2-1; 12 bases match TRBD2. CDR3 length: 15 residues. V was clipped by 6 bases and J by 8 bases; unmatched bases: 8. CDR1 is MDHEN, CDR2 SYDVKM, per germline. The CDR3 spells CASSLLTSGSYEQFF. DNA of the CDR3: TGTGCCAGCAGCCTCCTGACTAGCGGGAGCTATGAGCAGTTCTTC.

The sample holds a few counts of this clonotype. The rearrangement uses TRBV7-2 and TRBJ2-7; D remains ambiguous. Germline values: CDR1 SGHTA, CDR2 FQGNSA. The germline V and J ends were trimmed by 2 bases and 3 bases, with 14 bases remaining between them. The CDR3 consists of 15 residues. The DNA of the CDR3 is TGTGCCAGCAGCTTATCCGGAAACCCTATCTACGAGCAGTACTTC. Its translation: CASSLSGNPIYEQYF.

The chain uses TRBV15 and TRBJ1-4; D is unresolved. CDR1 is LNHNV and CDR2 is YYDKDF in the germline V gene (reference sequence). The CDR3 has 16 residues. Trimming cost V 0 bases and J 5 bases, with 13 bases left between them. Here the CDR3 DNA reads TGTGCCACCAGCAGAGATCAGGAGGGTCTCAATGAAAAACTGTTTTTT. This sequence encodes CATSRDQEGLNEKLFF.

This clonotype was recorded a few times. V is TRBV7-9 and J is TRBJ2-4, with D unclear. This CDR3 has 16 residues. V lost 0 bases and J 8 bases, leaving 17 bases between the germline ends. Germline V gene data show CDR1 as SEHNR and CDR2 as FQNEAQ (reference sequence). This CDR3 reads CASSLAPVGYRDIQYF. CDR3 DNA sequence: TGTGCCAGCAGCTTAGCGCCAGTGGGGTATAGGGACATTCAGTACTTC.

The chain is built from TRBV4-3 and TRBJ1-5; D is uncertain. Trimming took 0 bases from V and 2 from J, leaving 8 bases between them. CDR3 length: 15 amino acids. CDR1 and CDR2 (germline): LGHNA, YSLEER. The CDR3 DNA follows: TGCGCCAGCAGCCAAGATAGCAGAGGCAATCAGCCCCAGCATTTT. It specifies CASSQDSRGNQPQHF.

In this sample, this clonotype turned up a few times. One junction end does not reproduce the germline sequence, and a read error may be involved. The chain links TRBV29-1 to TRBJ2-1; TRBD1 aligns across 8 bases. The CDR3 spans 12 residues. Germline V gene sequence: CDR1 SQVTM, CDR2 ANQGSEA. CDR3 amino acids: CSVEGQGYEQFF. CDR3 in DNA: TGCAGCGTGGAAGGACAGGGCTATGAGCAGTTCTTC.

In its sample, this clonotype was seen a few times. This chain connects TRBV5-1 to TRBJ2-3; D not certain. Germline V gene lookup returns CDR1 SGHRS and CDR2 YFSETQ. This CDR3 is 12 amino acids long. Trimming left V 2 bases short and J 9 bases short, with 10 bases between. CDR3 bases: TGCGCCAGCAGCTTCGAAAAAGGAACGCAGTATTTT. Its protein product is CASSFEKGTQYF.

This clonotype was recorded a few times. Here the CDR3 DNA reads TGTGCCAGCAGCTTCACGGCAGGGGAGACGACTGAAGCTTTCTTT. It encodes CASSFTAGETTEAFF. The V call is TRBV5-6, the J call TRBJ1-1; weak D call: TRBD1 (6 bases). V lost 2 bases, J lost 5 bases, and 16 bases lay in between. The CDR3 runs 15 residues. CDR1 and CDR2 (germline): SGHDT, YYEEEE.

J is TRBJ2-5 and V is TRBV5-4; D is perhaps TRBD1 (6 bases). Near its end, the DNA agrees better with TRBJ2-1, so the J call may be wrong. Germline V CDR1 and CDR2: SGHNT, YYREEE (reference sequence). This CDR3 contains 12 residues. CDR3 sequence: CASSGDMNEQFF. CDR3 DNA: TGTGCCAGCAGCGGGGACATGAATGAGCAGTTCTTC.

This rearrangement joins TRBV12-3 or TRBV12-4 to TRBJ2-5, with 11 bases that match TRBD2. V dropped 6 bases and J dropped 4; count of bases not matched to a gene: 7. The CDR3 length is 15 residues. Here the CDR3 DNA reads TGTGCCAGCAGCACCACTAGCGGGGGAGGAGAGACCCAGTACTTC. It encodes CASSTTSGGGETQYF.

Note on this clonotype: The DNA is left out, because the CDR3 cannot be placed on it with certainty; the CDR3 is given as TCRdb lists it. The J gene is TRBJ2-5, the V gene TRBV12-3 or TRBV12-4; the tabulated D call, TRBD1, remains unverified against the DNA. The CDR3 extends over 15 residues, inclusive of both ends. CDR3 region: CASSSSTGTVETQYF.

This clonotype appeared once. This chain connects TRBV28 to TRBJ1-1; 8 bases are shared with TRBD1. The J segment lost 4 bases and the V segment lost 6 bases, leaving 7 bases of the junction unmatched. CDR1 and CDR2 from the germline V gene are MDHEN and SYDVKM. The CDR3 has 14 amino acids. The CDR3 DNA sequence: TGTGCCAGCAGCGACGCAGGGGGCATCACTGAAGCTTTCTTT. It encodes CASSDAGGITEAFF.

This clonotype was seen a handful of times. The chain combines TRBV30 with TRBJ1-4; 11 bases match TRBD1. Germline CDR1 is GTSNPN and CDR2 is SVGIG (reference sequence). V trimming: 2 bases; J trimming: 7 bases; junction bases outside the gene matches: 9. The CDR3 runs 16 residues. The CDR3 is CAWSRTGGPWGEKLFF. The CDR3 DNA follows: TGTGCCTGGAGTAGGACAGGGGGCCCCTGGGGTGAAAAACTGTTTTTT.

This clonotype was seen more than once but under ten times. The CDR3 bases are TGCGCCAGCAGCTCCGGACTAGCGGTTAGCACCGGGGAGCTGTTTTTT. Protein product: CASSSGLAVSTGELFF. This chain joins TRBV5-1 and TRBJ2-2, with 10 bases identical to TRBD2. The ends lost 3 bases at V and 4 bases at J; junction bases unmatched: 6. Germline V lookup: CDR1 SGHRS, CDR2 YFSETQ. The CDR3 runs 16 residues.

This clonotype has more than one count but fewer than ten. The genes are TRBV12-3 or TRBV12-4 and TRBJ2-7, with D tentatively TRBD1 (6 bases). Trimming took off 6 bases at V and 2 bases at J, with 14 bases between the two ends. The CDR3 spans 14 residues. The CDR3 here is CASRHRTATYEQYF. In nucleotides, the CDR3 is TGTGCCAGCAGACATCGGACAGCCACCTACGAGCAGTACTTC.

This clonotype was detected ten times or more. The rearrangement uses TRBV7-9 and TRBJ2-5; D is perhaps TRBD2 (5 bases). CDR3 length: 14 residues. V shed 3 bases and J shed 4 bases, with 12 bases lying between them. Germline-derived CDR1 and CDR2 are SEHNR and FQNEAQ (reference sequence). The CDR3 loop is CASSFTGSRETQYF. The CDR3, as DNA: TGTGCCAGCAGCTTCACTGGGAGTCGAGAGACCCAGTACTTC.

The table lists this clonotype with a few counts. This chain connects TRBV20-1 to TRBJ2-7, with no clear D. Per germline, CDR1 DFQATT and CDR2 SNEGSKA (reference sequence). Trimming shortened V by 3 bases and J by 2 bases, and 11 bases separated the two germline ends. The CDR3 covers 13 residues. The CDR3 DNA reads TGCAGTGCTAGTTCCGAGATCCCCTACGAGCAGTACTTC. As protein: CSASSEIPYEQYF.

The rearrangement links TRBV24-1 to TRBJ2-5; no reliable D call. Germline CDR1 reads KGHDR; CDR2 reads SFDVKD. V was cut by 1 base and J by 5 bases, with 10 bases left in between. CDR3 length: 14 residues. The CDR3 sequence: CATSDFDDVETQYF. CDR3 coding DNA: TGTGCCACCAGTGATTTTGATGATGTGGAGACCCAGTACTTC.

This chain joins TRBV5-6 and TRBJ2-5; 13 nucleotides line up with TRBD2. This CDR3 comprises 17 residues. Losses at the gene ends were 0 bases for V and 1 base for J; bases not matched to a gene: 3. Germline values: CDR1 SGHDT, CDR2 YYEEEE. DNA for the CDR3: TGTGCCAGCAGCTTGGGGGGGACTAGCGGGATCCAAGAGACCCAGTACTTC. Translating it yields CASSLGGTSGIQETQYF.

This clonotype was detected a few times. The chain uses TRBV6-2 or TRBV6-3 and TRBJ2-4; D unclear. Trimming removed 6 bases from V and 4 bases from J, with 13 bases in between. CDR1 and CDR2 from the germline V gene are MNHEY and SVGEGT. The CDR3 consists of 14 residues. In DNA form, the CDR3 reads TGTGCCAGCAGGTCCGCGGTGGGGAAAAACATTCAGTACTTC. Protein sequence: CASRSAVGKNIQYF.

CDR3 sequence: CSARRARVDTGELFF. The DNA for the CDR3 is TGCAGTGCTAGACGGGCTAGGGTGGACACCGGGGAGCTGTTTTTT. V and J are TRBV20-1 and TRBJ2-2; D is uncertain. V lost 2 bases to trimming and J lost 3 bases, with 13 bases between them. Germline CDR1 DFQATT, CDR2 SNEGSKA (reference sequence). The CDR3 sequence is 15 residues long.

This clonotype was seen at least ten times. The chain couples TRBV18 to TRBJ2-5, with 7 bases aligning to TRBD1. V trimming: 0 bases; J trimming: 2 bases; junction bases outside the gene matches: 0. The CDR3 has 14 residues. CDR1 is KGHSH, CDR2 LQKENI, per germline. CDR3 residues: CASSPPTGQETQYF. Written as DNA, the CDR3 is TGTGCCAGCTCACCACCGACAGGGCAAGAGACCCAGTACTTC.

This clonotype showed up just a few times. This chain joins TRBV28 and TRBJ2-7; TRBD2 aligns across 8 bases. Per the germline V gene, CDR1 is MDHEN and CDR2 is SYDVKM. This CDR3 has 14 amino acids. V shed 5 bases, J shed 3 bases, and the junction held 6 bases outside the gene matches. The CDR3 reads CASSVSGSGYEQYF. The CDR3 coding sequence is TGTGCCAGCAGTGTCAGCGGGAGCGGCTACGAGCAGTACTTC. The full variable domain, in which reference TRBV28 and TRBJ2-7 provide the parts outside the CDR3, is DVKVTQSSRYLVKRTGEKVFLECVQDMDHENMFWYRQDPGLGLRLIYFSYDVKMKEKGDIPEGYSVSREKKERFSLILESASTNQTSMYLCASSVSGSGYEQYFGPGTRLTVT.

This clonotype was observed a handful of times. The chain couples TRBV5-8 to TRBJ2-5; a weak D match, TRBD1 (5 bases). Germline V lookup: CDR1 SGHTS, CDR2 YDEGEE. V was shortened by 0 bases and J by 4 bases, with 7 bases between the two germline ends. There are 13 residues in the CDR3. CDR3 nucleotides: TGTGCCAGCAGCTTGGTGACAGTAGAGACCCAGTACTTC. Amino acids: CASSLVTVETQYF. The variable domain in full, completed from reference TRBV5-8 and TRBJ2-5, reads EAGVTQSPTHLIKTRGQQATLRCSPISGHTSVYWYQQALGLGLQFLLWYDEGEERNRGNFPPRFSGRQFPNYSSELNVNALELEDSALYLCASSLVTVETQYFGPGTRLLVL.

This clonotype was observed a handful of times. The chain is built from TRBV15 and TRBJ2-5, with 12 bases matching TRBD2. In germline, CDR1 is LNHNV, CDR2 YYDKDF (reference sequence). This CDR3 comprises 22 residues. V was clipped by 0 bases and J by 3 bases; unmatched bases: 20. The CDR3 coding sequence is TGTGCCACCAGCAGAGATACGGAGGGGAGTTGGTGGCTAGCGGGAGGGGAAGAGACCCAGTACTTC. This encodes CATSRDTEGSWWLAGGEETQYF.